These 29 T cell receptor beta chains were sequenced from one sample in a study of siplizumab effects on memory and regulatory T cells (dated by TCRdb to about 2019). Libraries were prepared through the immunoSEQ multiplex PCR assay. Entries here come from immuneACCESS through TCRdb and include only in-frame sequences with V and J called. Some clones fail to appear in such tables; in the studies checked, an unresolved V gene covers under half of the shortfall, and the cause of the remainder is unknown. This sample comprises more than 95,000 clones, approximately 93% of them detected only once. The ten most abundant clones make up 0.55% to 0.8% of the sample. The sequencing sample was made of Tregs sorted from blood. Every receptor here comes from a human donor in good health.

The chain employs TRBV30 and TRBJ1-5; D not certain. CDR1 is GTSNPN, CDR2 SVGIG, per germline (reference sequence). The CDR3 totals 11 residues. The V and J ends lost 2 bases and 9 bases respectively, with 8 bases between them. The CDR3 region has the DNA TGTGCCTGGAGTATTTCTGGGCCCCAGCATTTT. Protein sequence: CAWSISGPQHF.

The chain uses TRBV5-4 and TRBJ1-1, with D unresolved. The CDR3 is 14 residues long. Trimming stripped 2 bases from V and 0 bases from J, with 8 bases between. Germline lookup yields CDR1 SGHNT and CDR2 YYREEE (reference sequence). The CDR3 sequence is CASSLRAMNTEAFF. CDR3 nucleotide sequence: TGTGCCAGCAGCTTACGGGCGATGAACACTGAAGCTTTCTTT.

As DNA, the CDR3 is TGTGCCAGCAGCTTTGCACGGGAGCAGTTCTTC. This sequence encodes CASSFAREQFF. The V gene is TRBV11-1, the J gene TRBJ2-1, with D unclear. CDR3 length: 11 amino acids. V lost 3 bases to trimming and J lost 10 bases, with 7 bases between them. CDR1 is SGHAT, CDR2 FQDESV, per germline (reference sequence).

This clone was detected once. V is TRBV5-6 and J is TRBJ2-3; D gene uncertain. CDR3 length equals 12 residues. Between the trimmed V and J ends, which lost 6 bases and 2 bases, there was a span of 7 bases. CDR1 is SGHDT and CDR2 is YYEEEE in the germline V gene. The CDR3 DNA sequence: TGTGCCAGCACCAAAATCACAGATACGCAGTATTTT. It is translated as CASTKITDTQYF.

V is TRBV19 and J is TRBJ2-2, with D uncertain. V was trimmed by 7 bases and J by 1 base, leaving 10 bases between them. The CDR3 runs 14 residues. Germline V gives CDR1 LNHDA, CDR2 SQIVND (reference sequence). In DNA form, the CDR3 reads TGTGCCAGTATGAGGACCGGGAACACCGGGGAGCTGTTTTTT. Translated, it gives CASMRTGNTGELFF.

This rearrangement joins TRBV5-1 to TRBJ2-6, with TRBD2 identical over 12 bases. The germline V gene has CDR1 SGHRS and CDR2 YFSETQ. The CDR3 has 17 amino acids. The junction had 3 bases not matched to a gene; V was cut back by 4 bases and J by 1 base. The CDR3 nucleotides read TGCGCCAGCAGCCGTGGACTAGCGGGGTCTGGGGCCAACGTCCTGACTTTC. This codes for CASSRGLAGSGANVLTF.

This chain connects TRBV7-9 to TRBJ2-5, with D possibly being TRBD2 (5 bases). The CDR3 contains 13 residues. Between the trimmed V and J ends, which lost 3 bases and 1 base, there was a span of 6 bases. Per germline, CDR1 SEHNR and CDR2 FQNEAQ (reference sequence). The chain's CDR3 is CASSFGVQETQYF. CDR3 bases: TGTGCCAGCAGCTTCGGGGTCCAAGAGACCCAGTACTTC.

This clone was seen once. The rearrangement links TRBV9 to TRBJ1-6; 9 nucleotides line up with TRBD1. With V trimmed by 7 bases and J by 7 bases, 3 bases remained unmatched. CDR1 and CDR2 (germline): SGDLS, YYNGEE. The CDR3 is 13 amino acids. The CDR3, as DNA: TGTGCCAGCCGGGACAGGGAGAATTCACCCCTCCACTTT. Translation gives CASRDRENSPLHF.

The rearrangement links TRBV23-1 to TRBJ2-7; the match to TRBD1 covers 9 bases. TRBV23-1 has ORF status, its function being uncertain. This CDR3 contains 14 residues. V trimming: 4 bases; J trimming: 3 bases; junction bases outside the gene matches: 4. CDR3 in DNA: TGCGCCAGCAGTCCGGACAGGGGAAACTACGAGCAGTACTTC. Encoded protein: CASSPDRGNYEQYF.

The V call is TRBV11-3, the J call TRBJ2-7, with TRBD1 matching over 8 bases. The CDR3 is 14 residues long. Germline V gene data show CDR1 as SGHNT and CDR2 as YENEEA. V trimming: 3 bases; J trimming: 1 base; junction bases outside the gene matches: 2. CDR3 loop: CASSFRQGSYEQYF. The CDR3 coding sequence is TGTGCCAGCAGCTTCCGACAGGGGTCCTACGAGCAGTACTTC.

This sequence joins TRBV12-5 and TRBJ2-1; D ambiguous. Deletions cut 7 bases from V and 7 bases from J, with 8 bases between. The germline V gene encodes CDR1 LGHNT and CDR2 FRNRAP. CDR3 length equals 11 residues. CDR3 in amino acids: CASALINEQFF. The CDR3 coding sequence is TGTGCTAGTGCCCTAATTAATGAGCAGTTCTTC.

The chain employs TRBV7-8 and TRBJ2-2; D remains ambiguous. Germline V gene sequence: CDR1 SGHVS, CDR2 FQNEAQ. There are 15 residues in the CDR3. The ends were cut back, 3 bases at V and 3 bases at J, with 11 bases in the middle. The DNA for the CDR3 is TGTGCCAGCAGCTTTCAACAGAGACACACCGGGGAGCTGTTTTTT. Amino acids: CASSFQQRHTGELFF.

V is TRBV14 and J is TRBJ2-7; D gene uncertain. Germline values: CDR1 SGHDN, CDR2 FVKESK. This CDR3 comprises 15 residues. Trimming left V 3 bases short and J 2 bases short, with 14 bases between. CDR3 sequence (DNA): TGTGCCAGCAGCCACCGCGTCAGAGCCACCTACGAGCAGTACTTC. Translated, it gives CASSHRVRATYEQYF.

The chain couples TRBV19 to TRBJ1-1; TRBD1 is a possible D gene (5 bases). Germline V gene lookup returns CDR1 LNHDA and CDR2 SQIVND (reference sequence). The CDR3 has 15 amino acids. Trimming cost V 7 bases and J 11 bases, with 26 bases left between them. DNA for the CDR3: TGTGCCAGTACCCCGAATTCCGCGGGGGAGACTCGGGCTTTCTTT. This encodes CASTPNSAGETRAFF.

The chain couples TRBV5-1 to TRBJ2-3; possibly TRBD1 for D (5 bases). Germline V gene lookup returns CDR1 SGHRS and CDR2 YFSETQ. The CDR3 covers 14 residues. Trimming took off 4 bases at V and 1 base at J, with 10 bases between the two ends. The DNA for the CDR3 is TGCGCCAGCAGCACCTTGGGGCGCACAGATACGCAGTATTTT. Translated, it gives CASSTLGRTDTQYF. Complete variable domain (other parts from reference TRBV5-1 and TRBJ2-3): KAGVTQTPRYLIKTRGQQVTLSCSPISGHRSVSWYQQTPGQGLQFLFEYFSETQRNKGNFPGRFSGRQFSNSRSEMNVSTLELGDSALYLCASSTLGRTDTQYFGPGTRLTVL.

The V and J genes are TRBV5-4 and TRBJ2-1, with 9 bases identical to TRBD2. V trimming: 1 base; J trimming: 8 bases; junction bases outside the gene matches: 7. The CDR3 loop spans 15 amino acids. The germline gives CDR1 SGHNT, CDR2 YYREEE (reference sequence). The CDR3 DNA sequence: TGTGCCAGCAGCTTGAGCGGGGGGCTTGGCTATGAGCAGTTCTTC. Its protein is CASSLSGGLGYEQFF.

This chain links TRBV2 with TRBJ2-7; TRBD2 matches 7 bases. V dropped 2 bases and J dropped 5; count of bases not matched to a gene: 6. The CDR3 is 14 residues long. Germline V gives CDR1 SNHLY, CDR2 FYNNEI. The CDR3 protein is CASSEQGGIHEQYF. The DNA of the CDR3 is TGTGCCAGCAGTGAACAGGGAGGGATTCACGAGCAGTACTTC.

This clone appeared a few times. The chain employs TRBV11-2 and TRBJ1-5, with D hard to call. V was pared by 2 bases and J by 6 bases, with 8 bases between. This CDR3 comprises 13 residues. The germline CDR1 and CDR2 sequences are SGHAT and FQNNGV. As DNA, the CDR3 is TGTGCCAGCAGCTTACAAGGCGGTCAGCCCCAGCATTTT. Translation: CASSLQGGQPQHF. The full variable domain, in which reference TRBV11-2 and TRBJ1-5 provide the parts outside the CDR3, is EAGVAQSPRYKIIEKRQSVAFWCNPISGHATLYWYQQILGQGPKLLIQFQNNGVVDDSQLPKDRFSAERLKGVDSTLKIQPAKLEDSAVYLCASSLQGGQPQHFGDGTRLSIL.

The CDR3: CASSLRQNTEAFF. Here the CDR3 DNA reads TGTGCCAGCAGCTTGCGTCAGAACACTGAAGCTTTCTTT. The chain recombines TRBV5-4 with TRBJ1-1; D unresolved. V was pared by 1 base and J by 1 base, with 5 bases between. The CDR3 has 13 residues. Germline CDR1 and CDR2: SGHNT and YYREEE (reference sequence).

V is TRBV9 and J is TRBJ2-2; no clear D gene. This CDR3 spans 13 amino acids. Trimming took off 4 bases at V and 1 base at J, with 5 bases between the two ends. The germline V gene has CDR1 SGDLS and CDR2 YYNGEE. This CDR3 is CASSPWNTGELFF. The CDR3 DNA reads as TGTGCCAGCAGCCCCTGGAACACCGGGGAGCTGTTTTTT.

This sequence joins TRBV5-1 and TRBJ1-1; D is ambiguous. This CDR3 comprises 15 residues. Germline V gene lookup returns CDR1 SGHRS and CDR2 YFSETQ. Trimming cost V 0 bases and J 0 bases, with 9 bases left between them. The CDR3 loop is CASSLGDNMNTEAFF. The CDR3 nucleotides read TGCGCCAGCAGCTTGGGAGACAACATGAACACTGAAGCTTTCTTT.

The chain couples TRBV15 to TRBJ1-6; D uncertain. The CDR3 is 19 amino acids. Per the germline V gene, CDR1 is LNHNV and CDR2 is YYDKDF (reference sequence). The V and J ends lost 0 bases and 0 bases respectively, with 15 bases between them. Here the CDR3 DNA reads TGTGCCACCAGCAGAGACTTTCCGGGAAGGAGCTCCTATAATTCACCCCTCCACTTT. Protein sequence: CATSRDFPGRSSYNSPLHF.

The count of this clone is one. CDR3 sequence (DNA): TGTGCCAGTAGTATGACGGGGCGGCTGCCCGGAGATACGCAGTATTTT. Translated, it gives CASSMTGRLPGDTQYF. The V call is TRBV19, the J call TRBJ2-3, with D perhaps being TRBD1 or TRBD2 (5 bases each). This CDR3 is 16 amino acids long. Trimming took 3 bases from V and 5 from J, leaving 18 bases between them. Germline CDR1 is LNHDA and CDR2 is SQIVND (reference sequence).

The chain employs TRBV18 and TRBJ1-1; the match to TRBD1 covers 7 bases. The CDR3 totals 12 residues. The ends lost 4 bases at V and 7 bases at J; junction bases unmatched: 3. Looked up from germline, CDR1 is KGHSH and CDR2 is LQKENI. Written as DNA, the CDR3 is TGTGCCAGCTCACAGGGGGCCAGTGAAGCTTTCTTT. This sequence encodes CASSQGASEAFF.

The CDR3 region is CASSYGTGDNSPLHF. For the CDR3, the DNA is TGTGCCAGCAGTTACGGGACAGGGGATAATTCACCCCTCCACTTT. J is TRBJ1-6 and V is TRBV6-5, with TRBD1 matching 10 bases. With V trimmed by 2 bases and J by 5 bases, 0 bases remained unmatched. CDR3 length: 15 amino acids. Germline V gene lookup returns CDR1 MNHEY and CDR2 SVGAGI.

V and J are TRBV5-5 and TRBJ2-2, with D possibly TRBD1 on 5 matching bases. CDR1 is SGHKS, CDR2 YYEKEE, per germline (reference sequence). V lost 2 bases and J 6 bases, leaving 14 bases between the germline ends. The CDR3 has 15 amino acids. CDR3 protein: CASSFYQGRAGELFF. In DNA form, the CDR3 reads TGTGCCAGCAGCTTTTATCAGGGTAGGGCCGGGGAGCTGTTTTTT.

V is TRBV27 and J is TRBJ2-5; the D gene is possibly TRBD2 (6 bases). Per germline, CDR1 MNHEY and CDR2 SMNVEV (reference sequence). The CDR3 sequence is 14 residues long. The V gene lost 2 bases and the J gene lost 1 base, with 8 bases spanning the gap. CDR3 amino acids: CASSLVGLQETQYF. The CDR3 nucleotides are TGTGCCAGCAGTTTAGTGGGACTCCAAGAGACCCAGTACTTC.

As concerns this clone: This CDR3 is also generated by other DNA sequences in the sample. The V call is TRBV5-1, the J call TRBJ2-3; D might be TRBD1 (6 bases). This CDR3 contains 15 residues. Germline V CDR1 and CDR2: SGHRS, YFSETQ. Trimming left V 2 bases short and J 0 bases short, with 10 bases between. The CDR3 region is CASSFTGTSTDTQYF. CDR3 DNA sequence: TGCGCCAGCAGCTTTACAGGGACGAGCACAGATACGCAGTATTTT.

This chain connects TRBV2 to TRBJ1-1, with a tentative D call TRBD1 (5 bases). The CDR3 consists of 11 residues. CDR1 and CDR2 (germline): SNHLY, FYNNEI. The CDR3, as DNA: TGTGCTATGGGCGGGGGCACTGAAGCTTTCTTT. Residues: CAMGGGTEAFF.